This is a list of T cell receptor beta chains from one sample in a study of post-analysis software for immune sequencing data. In TCRdb, the PCR reads were re-called with MiXCR into one record per CDR3 protein. This sample has about 770,000 distinct CDR3 sequences, with just over 45% found just once. The specimen sequenced was blood. These receptors all stem from a girl aged 5-17 years with multiple sclerosis. Each CDR3 is given with its conserved first and last residue. Fields, in order: clone size, D gene, V gene, J gene, CDR3 protein, CDR3 DNA. D genes are given only for firm matches. Size values are once, few and many counts, or a class for expanded clones, and some rows have none.

.	.	TRBV20-1	TRBJ2-5	CSASKGAQETQYF	TGCAGTGCTAGCAAAGGGGCCCAAGAGACCCAGTACTTC
.	.	TRBV3-1	TRBJ1-2	CASSQGRGSLYGYTF	TGTGCCAGCAGCCAAGGGCGGGGAAGTCTCTATGGCTACACCTTC
.	TRBD2	TRBV18	TRBJ2-1	CASSPSRGGFGNEQFF	TGTGCCAGCTCACCCAGTCGCGGGGGGTTTGGCAATGAGCAGTTCTTC
.	.	TRBV12-3/TRBV12-4	TRBJ1-2	CASSPRLRANYGYTF	TGTGCCAGCAGCCCCAGACTGAGGGCTAACTATGGCTACACCTTC
few	.	TRBV10-3	TRBJ2-1	CAISDSDDEQFF	TGTGCCATCAGTGATTCAGACGATGAGCAGTTCTTC
.	TRBD2	TRBV7-2	TRBJ2-5	CASSLFRGASTSGSRETQYF	TGTGCCAGCAGCTTATTTCGGGGAGCTTCGACTAGCGGGAGCCGAGAGACCCAGTACTTC
few	.	TRBV29-1	TRBJ2-5	CSVGQQKEQYF	TGCAGCGTTGGACAGCAGAAGGAGCAGTACTTC
.	TRBD1	TRBV5-1	TRBJ1-1	CASRDRLNTEAFF	TGCGCCAGCAGGGACAGGTTGAACACTGAAGCTTTCTTT
.	.	TRBV20-1	TRBJ2-1	CSARGWEDDYNEQFF	TGCAGTGCTAGAGGCTGGGAAGATGATTACAATGAGCAGTTCTTC
.	.	TRBV7-2	TRBJ1-4	CASSPDRGRNEKRFF	TGTGCCAGCAGCCCTGATCGGGGGAGGAATGAAAAACGGTTTTTT
few	TRBD1	TRBV28	TRBJ2-5	CASSHRQGLVKTQYF	TGTGCCAGCAGTCACCGACAGGGGTTAGTGAAGACCCAGTACTTC
.	.	TRBV7-7	TRBJ2-2	CASSPYLATGELFF	TGTGCTAGCAGCCCCTACCTTGCCACCGGGGAGCTGTTTTTT